This TCR beta chain was captured in a study of T cell repertoires in cytomegalovirus infection. In the study overall: CMV epitopes in the study were HLA-C-restricted (recently identified) and HLA-B-restricted (well studied). Indications came from public TCR beta signatures; they pointed to CMV infection and to a matching HLA type.

TCRdb re-called the reads through MiXCR, storing one row per CDR3 protein. The top ten clones hold around an eighth of a sample with around 750,000 distinct CDR3 sequences, roughly 33% of them seen once. General study results and limits: HLA-C-restricted, CMV-specific TCR beta clonotypes were dominant ex vivo. Identification of carriers of CMV plus the relevant HLA was performed using cumulative public TCR beta family frequency.

The CDR3 extends over 24 amino acids. V gave up 4 bases and J gave up 0 bases; unmatched junction bases: 30. Germline CDR1 and CDR2: SEHNR and FQNEAQ (reference sequence). On this clonotype itself: No antigen is known for it.

The sample consisted of cultured CD8+ T cells from PBMCs, taken from culture after CMV antigen stimulation. The chain carries TRBV7-9 and TRBJ2-1; 7 positions match TRBD1. The source of this sequence is a human donor in good health (CMV status not recorded). Some clones in this sample may be carry-over from other donors' samples. The CDR3 DNA reads as TGTGCCAGCAGCTCACCCCATGACAGGGCTGGCGGACCCCCGTCTATCAGCTCCTACAATGAGCAGTTCTTC. It translates to CASSSPHDRAGGPPSISSYNEQFF.